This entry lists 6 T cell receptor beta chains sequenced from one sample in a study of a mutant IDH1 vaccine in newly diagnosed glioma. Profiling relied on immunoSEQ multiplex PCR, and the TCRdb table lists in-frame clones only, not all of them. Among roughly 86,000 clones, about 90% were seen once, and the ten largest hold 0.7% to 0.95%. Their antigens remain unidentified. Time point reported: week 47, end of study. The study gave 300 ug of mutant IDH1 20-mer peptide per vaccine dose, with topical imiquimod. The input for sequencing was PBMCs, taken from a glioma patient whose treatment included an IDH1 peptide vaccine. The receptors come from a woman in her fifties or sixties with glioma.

CDR3 sequence: CASSLSTGAAGDEQYF. The CDR3 region has the DNA TGTGCCAGCAGTTTATCAACGGGGGCCGCTGGGGATGAGCAGTACTTC. The chain couples TRBV28 to TRBJ2-5; D may match TRBD1 or TRBD2 (6 bases each). Germline V gene data show CDR1 as MDHEN and CDR2 as SYDVKM. Trimming stripped 1 base from V and 11 bases from J, with 23 bases between. There are 16 residues in the CDR3.

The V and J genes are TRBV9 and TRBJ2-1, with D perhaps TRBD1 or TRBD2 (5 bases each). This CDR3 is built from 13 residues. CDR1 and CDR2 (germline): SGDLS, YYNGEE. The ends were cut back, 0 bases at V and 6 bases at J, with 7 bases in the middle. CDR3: CASSVGGGNEQFF. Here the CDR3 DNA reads TGTGCCAGCAGCGTAGGTGGGGGCAATGAGCAGTTCTTC.

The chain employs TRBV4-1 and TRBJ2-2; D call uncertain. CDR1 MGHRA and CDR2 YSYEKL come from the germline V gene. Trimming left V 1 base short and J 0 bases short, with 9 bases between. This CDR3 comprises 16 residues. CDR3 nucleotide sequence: TGCGCCAGCAGCCAAGTCTTGGGTGCGAACACCGGGGAGCTGTTTTTT. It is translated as CASSQVLGANTGELFF.

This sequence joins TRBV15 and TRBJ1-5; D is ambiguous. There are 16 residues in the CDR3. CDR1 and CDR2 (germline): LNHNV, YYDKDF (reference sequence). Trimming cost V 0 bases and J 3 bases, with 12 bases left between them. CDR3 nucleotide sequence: TGTGCCACCAGCAGAGATACGGGAAGGGACAATCAGCCCCAGCATTTT. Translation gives CATSRDTGRDNQPQHF. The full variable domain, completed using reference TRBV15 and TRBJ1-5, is DAMVIQNPRYQVTQFGKPVTLSCSQTLNHNVMYWYQQKSSQAPKLLFHYYDKDFNNEADTPDNFQSRRPNTSFCFLDIRSPGLGDTAMYLCATSRDTGRDNQPQHFGDGTRLSIL.

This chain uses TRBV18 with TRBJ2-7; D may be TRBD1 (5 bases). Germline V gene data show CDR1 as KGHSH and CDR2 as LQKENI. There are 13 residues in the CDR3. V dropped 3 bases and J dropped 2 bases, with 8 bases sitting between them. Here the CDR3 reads CASSPGQTYEQYF. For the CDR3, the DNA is TGTGCCAGCTCACCCGGACAAACCTACGAGCAGTACTTC. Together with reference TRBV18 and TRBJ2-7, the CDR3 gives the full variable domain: NAGVMQNPRHLVRRRGQEARLRCSPMKGHSHVYWYRQLPEEGLKFMVYLQKENIIDESGMPKERFSAEFPKEGPSILRIQQVVRGDSAAYFCASSPGQTYEQYFGPGTRLTVT.

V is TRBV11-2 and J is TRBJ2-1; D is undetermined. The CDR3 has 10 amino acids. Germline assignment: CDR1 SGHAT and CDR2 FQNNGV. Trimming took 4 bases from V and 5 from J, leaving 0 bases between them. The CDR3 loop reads CASSYNEQFF. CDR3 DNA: TGTGCCAGCAGCTACAATGAGCAGTTCTTC.